This T cell receptor beta chain originates from a study of blood T cell repertoires in COVID-19 (dated by TCRdb to about 2020). For the wider study: Samples from collaborators originated in the United States, Italy and Spain and spanned both the acute and convalescent phases of COVID-19. Subjects who had been exposed to COVID-19, were actively infected with it, or had recovered from it provided the deeply sampled blood TCRbeta repertoires that made up the dataset. A freely available public database, intended as a resource for researchers studying the immune response to SARS-CoV-2, is where the repertoires were released. The samples were drawn from the first 160 participants of the ongoing ImmuneRACE study and from over 950 subjects provided by 6 global collaborators. The material from the prospective study consisted of cDNA or gDNA derived from T cells, B-cell-depleted T cells, or PBMCs. Nearly every sample came with metadata listing a de-identified subject ID, COVID-19 status, age in years and sex. Where available, HLA class I and class II types were obtained from metadata supplied by the sample provider rather than from assay-based typing.

The investigation overall reported the following: Clinical and demographic metadata were provided uncurated, with the amount varying by source and participant.

Collaborating institutions collected whole blood in K2EDTA tubes following their own protocols. Collaborator samples were shipped for TCRbeta analysis as frozen whole blood, isolated PBMCs, or DNA extracted from either sample type. Comments on this clone: What antigen it recognizes has not been identified. Base qualities are missing; no much larger clone stands one base away.

TCRbeta CDR3 regions were amplified from genomic DNA by means of the immunoSEQ Assay, a bias-controlled multiplex PCR. The original methods were these. Nucleated cell counts per sample were estimated from amplification of reference gene primers within the assay. Sequence reads were collapsed and filtered to measure the absolute abundance of every unique TCRbeta CDR3 rearrangement. For each sample, productive Simpson clonality was calculated by taking the square root of Simpson's diversity index across productive rearrangements. Imported from immuneACCESS, the table was reduced by TCRdb to in-frame sequences with V and J called. These copies leave out some clones; in studies compared against another copy, an unresolved V gene accounts for under half, and the cause of the remainder is not known. Clone size and the V and J calls come from that table; the DNA yielded D and trimming. A total of 170,000 or so clones appear in this sample, roughly 90% of them only once. The top ten clones comprise approximately 0.56% of the sample.

Between the V and J ends, shortened by 6 bases and 1 base respectively, the junction contains 7 bases. There are 13 amino acids in the CDR3, from cysteine to phenylalanine inclusive. Left in the record is the CDR3 DNA by itself, 39 bases read in frame from the first base. CDR1 MNHEY and CDR2 SVGAGI were looked up in the germline V gene. Recombination joined TRBV6-5 with TRBJ1-5, with TRBD1 tentatively as D gene (5 bases match). What was sequenced was peripheral blood. This TCR was sampled from a man aged 50-59 years with acute or convalescent COVID-19. Here the CDR3 is given as CASRGQSNQPQHF. The DNA sequence is as follows: TGTGCCAGCAGGGGGCAAAGCAATCAGCCCCAGCATTTT.